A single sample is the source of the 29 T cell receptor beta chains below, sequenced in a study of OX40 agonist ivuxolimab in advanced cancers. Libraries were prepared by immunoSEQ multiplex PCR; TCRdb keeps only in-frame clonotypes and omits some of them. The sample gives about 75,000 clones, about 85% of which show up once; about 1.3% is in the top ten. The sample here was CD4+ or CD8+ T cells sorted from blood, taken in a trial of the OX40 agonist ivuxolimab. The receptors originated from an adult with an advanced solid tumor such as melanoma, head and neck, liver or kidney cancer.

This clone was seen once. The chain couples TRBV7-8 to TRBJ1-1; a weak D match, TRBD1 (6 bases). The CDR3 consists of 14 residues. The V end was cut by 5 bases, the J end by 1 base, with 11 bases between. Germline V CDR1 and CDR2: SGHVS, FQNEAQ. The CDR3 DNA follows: TGTGCCAGCAGCCCGGGACATTGGAACACTGAAGCTTTCTTT. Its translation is CASSPGHWNTEAFF.

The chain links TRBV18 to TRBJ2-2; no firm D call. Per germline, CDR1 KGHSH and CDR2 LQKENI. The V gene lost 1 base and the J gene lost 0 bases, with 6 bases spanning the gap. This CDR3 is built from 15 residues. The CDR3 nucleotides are TGTGCCAGCTCACCACGGCCACCGAACACCGGGGAGCTGTTTTTT. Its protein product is CASSPRPPNTGELFF. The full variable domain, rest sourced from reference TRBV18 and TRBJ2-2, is NAGVMQNPRHLVRRRGQEARLRCSPMKGHSHVYWYRQLPEEGLKFMVYLQKENIIDESGMPKERFSAEFPKEGPSILRIQQVVRGDSAAYFCASSPRPPNTGELFFGEGSRLTVL.

CDR3 region: CAWSTRTSTDTQYF. DNA of the CDR3: TGTGCCTGGAGTACGCGGACCAGCACAGATACGCAGTATTTT. This chain connects TRBV30 to TRBJ2-3; D remains unclear. CDR3 length: 14 residues. Germline CDR1 and CDR2: GTSNPN and SVGIG (reference sequence). V shed 2 bases and J shed 0 bases, with 9 bases lying between them.

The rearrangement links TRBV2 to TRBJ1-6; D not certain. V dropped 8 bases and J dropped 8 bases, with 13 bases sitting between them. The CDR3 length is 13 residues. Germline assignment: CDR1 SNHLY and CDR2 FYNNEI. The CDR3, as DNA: TGTGCCAGCTGCCTAGGCAGTGATTCACCCCTCCACTTT. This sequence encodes CASCLGSDSPLHF.

The CDR3 nucleotides are TGTGCCTGGACAGGGGGCCCTGGAAACACCATATATTTT. It translates to CAWTGGPGNTIYF. The chain recombines TRBV30 with TRBJ1-3; 8 positions match TRBD1. This CDR3 contains 13 residues. Germline V gives CDR1 GTSNPN, CDR2 SVGIG (reference sequence). J gave up 2 bases and V 4 bases, and 1 base lay outside the gene matches. Drawing the rest from reference TRBV30 and TRBJ1-3, the complete variable domain is SQTIHQWPATLVQPVGSPLSLECTVEGTSNPNLYWYRQAAGRGLQLLFYSVGIGQISSEVPQNLSASRPQDRQFILSSKKLLLSDSGFYLCAWTGGPGNTIYFGEGSWLTVV.

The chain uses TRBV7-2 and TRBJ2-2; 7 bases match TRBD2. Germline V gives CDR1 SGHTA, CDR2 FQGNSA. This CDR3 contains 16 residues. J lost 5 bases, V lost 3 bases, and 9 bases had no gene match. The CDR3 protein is CASSLTGGPGTGELFF. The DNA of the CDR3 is TGTGCCAGCAGCTTGACGGGAGGACCAGGTACCGGGGAGCTGTTTTTT.

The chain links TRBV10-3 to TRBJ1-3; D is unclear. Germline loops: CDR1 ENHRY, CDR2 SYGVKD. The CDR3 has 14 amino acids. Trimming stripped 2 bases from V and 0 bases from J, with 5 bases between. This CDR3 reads CAISEGSSGNTIYF. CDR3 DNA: TGTGCCATCAGTGAGGGGAGCTCTGGAAACACCATATATTTT.

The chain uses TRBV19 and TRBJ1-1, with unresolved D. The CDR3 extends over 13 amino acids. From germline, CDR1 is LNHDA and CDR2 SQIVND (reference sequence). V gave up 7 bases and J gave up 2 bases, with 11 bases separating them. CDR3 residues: CASILSANTEAFF. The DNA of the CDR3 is TGTGCCAGTATTCTGTCAGCCAACACTGAAGCTTTCTTT.

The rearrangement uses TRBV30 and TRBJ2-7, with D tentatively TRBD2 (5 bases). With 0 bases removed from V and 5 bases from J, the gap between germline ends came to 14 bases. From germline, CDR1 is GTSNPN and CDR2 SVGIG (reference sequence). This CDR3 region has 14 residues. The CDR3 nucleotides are TGTGCCTGGAGTGTCGGAGGAGCCCGCAACGAGCAGTACTTC. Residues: CAWSVGGARNEQYF.

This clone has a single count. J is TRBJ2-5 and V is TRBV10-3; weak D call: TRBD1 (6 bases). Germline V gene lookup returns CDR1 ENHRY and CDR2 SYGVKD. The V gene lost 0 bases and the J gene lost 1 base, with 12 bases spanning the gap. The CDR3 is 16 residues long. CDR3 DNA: TGTGCCATCAGTGAGTCGAAATGGACAGTCCAAGAGACCCAGTACTTC. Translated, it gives CAISESKWTVQETQYF.

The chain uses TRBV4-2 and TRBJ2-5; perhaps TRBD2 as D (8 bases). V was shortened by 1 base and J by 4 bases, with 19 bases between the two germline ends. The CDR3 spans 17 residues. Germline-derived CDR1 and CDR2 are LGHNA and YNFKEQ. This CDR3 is CASSQGAGTRGRETQYF. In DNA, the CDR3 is TGTGCCAGCAGCCAAGGGGCCGGGACTAGGGGGCGAGAGACCCAGTACTTC.

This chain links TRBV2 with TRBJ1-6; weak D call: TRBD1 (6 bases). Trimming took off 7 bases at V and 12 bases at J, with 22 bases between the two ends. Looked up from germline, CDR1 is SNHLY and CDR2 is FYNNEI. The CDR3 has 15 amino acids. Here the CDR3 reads CASTTPEGGRVPLHF. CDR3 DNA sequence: TGTGCCAGCACTACCCCTGAGGGGGGCAGGGTACCCCTCCACTTT.

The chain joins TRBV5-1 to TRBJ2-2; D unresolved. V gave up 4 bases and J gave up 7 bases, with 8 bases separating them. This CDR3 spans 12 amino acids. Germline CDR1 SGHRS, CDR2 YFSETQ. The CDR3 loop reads CASSPSDGELFF. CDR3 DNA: TGCGCCAGCAGCCCGAGTGACGGGGAGCTGTTTTTT.

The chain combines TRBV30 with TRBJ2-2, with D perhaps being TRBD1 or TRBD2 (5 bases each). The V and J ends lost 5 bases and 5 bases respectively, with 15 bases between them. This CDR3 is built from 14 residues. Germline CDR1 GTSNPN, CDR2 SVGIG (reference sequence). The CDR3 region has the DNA TGTGCCTGGTCCGAGGGGCTTGGGACCGGGGAGCTGTTTTTT. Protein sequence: CAWSEGLGTGELFF.

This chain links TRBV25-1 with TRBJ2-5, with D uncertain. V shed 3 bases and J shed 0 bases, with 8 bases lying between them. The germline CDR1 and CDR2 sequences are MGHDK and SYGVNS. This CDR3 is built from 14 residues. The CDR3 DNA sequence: TGTGCCAGCAGTGATTCACGGTACCAAGAGACCCAGTACTTC. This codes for CASSDSRYQETQYF. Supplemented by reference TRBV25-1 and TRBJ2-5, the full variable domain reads EADIYQTPRYLVIGTGKKITLECSQTMGHDKMYWYQQDPGMELHLIHYSYGVNSTEKGDLSSESTVSRIRTEHFPLTLESARPSHTSQYLCASSDSRYQETQYFGPGTRLLVL.

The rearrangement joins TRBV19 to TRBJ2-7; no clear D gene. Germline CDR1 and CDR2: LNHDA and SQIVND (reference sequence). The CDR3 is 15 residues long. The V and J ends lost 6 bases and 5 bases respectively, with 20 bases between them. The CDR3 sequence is CASRPPGRLTDEQYF. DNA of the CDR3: TGTGCCAGTAGACCTCCGGGCCGCCTTACCGACGAGCAGTACTTC.

The CDR3 coding sequence is TGTGCCAGCAGTTCGAGGGAAGGGGCCAAAAACATTCAGTACTTC. It specifies CASSSREGAKNIQYF. The rearrangement links TRBV9 to TRBJ2-4, with a weak D call TRBD2 (5 bases). Germline CDR1 SGDLS, CDR2 YYNGEE. This CDR3 comprises 15 residues. Between the trimmed V and J ends, which lost 5 bases and 1 base, there was a span of 13 bases.

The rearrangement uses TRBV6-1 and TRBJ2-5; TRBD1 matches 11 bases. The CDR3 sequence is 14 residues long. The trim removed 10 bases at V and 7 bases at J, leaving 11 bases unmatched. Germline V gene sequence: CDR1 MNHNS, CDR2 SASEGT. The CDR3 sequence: CANRLDRGQGTQYF. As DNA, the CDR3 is TGTGCCAACAGATTGGACAGGGGGCAGGGGACCCAGTACTTC.

CDR3 in amino acids: CASRQGNYEQYF. The CDR3 nucleotides read TGCGCCAGCAGACAGGGCAATTACGAGCAGTACTTC. This chain links TRBV5-1 with TRBJ2-7; possibly TRBD1 for D (6 bases). The V gene's germline CDR1 is SGHRS and CDR2 YFSETQ. Trimming pared 5 bases from V and 4 bases from J, leaving 10 bases between. The CDR3 contains 12 residues. The variable domain in full, completed from reference TRBV5-1 and TRBJ2-7, reads KAGVTQTPRYLIKTRGQQVTLSCSPISGHRSVSWYQQTPGQGLQFLFEYFSETQRNKGNFPGRFSGRQFSNSRSEMNVSTLELGDSALYLCASRQGNYEQYFGPGTRLTVT.

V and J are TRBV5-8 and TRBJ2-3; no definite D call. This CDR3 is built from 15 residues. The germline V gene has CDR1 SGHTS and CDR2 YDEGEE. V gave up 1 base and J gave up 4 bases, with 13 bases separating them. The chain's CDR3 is CASSLKVRAADTQYF. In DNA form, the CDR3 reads TGTGCCAGCAGCTTGAAGGTCCGGGCGGCAGATACGCAGTATTTT.

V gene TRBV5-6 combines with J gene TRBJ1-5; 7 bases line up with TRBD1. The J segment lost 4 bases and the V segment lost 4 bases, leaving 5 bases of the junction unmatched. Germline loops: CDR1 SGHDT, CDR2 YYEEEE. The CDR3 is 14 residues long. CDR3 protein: CASSTGQANQPQHF. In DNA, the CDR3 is TGTGCCAGCAGCACAGGACAGGCGAATCAGCCCCAGCATTTT. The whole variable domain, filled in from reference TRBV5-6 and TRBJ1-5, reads DAGVTQSPTHLIKTRGQQVTLRCSPKSGHDTVSWYQQALGQGPQFIFQYYEEEERQRGNFPDRFSGHQFPNYSSELNVNALLLGDSALYLCASSTGQANQPQHFGDGTRLSIL.

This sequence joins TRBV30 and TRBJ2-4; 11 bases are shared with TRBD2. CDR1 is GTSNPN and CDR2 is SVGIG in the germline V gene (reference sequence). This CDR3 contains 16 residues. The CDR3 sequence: CAFEPGLAAFQNIQYF. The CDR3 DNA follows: TGTGCTTTTGAACCGGGACTAGCGGCCTTCCAAAACATTCAGTACTTC.

In DNA form, the CDR3 reads TGTGCCAGCAGCTGGTCCCGGTCTGAGCAGTTCTTC. Its protein product is CASSWSRSEQFF. J is TRBJ2-1 and V is TRBV5-6, with D unclear. Germline assignment: CDR1 SGHDT and CDR2 YYEEEE. V was pared by 3 bases and J by 9 bases, with 10 bases between. The CDR3 is made up of 12 amino acids.

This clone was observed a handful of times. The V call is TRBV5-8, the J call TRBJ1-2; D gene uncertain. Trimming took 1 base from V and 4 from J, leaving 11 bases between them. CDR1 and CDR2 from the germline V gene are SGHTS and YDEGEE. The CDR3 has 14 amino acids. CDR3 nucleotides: TGTGCCAGCAGCTTGTTCATGGCGGCCTATGGCTACACCTTC. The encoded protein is CASSLFMAAYGYTF.

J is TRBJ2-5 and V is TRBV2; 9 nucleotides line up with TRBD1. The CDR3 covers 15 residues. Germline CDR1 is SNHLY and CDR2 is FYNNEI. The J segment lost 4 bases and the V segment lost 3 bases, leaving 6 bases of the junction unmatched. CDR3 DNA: TGTGCCAGCAGTGAGCAGGGACAGGGTCGAGAGACCCAGTACTTC. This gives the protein CASSEQGQGRETQYF.

CDR3 nucleotides: TGTGCCAGCAGCGTAGTAGCGGGAGTAGGGAATGAGCAGTTCTTC. Amino acid sequence: CASSVVAGVGNEQFF. The chain uses TRBV9 and TRBJ2-1; 9 bases agree with TRBD2. J was trimmed by 7 bases and V by 0 bases; bases with no gene match: 5. Germline-derived CDR1 and CDR2 are SGDLS and YYNGEE. The CDR3 runs to 15 residues. Based on the CDR3 plus reference TRBV9 and TRBJ2-1, the full variable domain is DSGVTQTPKHLITATGQRVTLRCSPRSGDLSVYWYQQSLDQGLQFLIQYYNGEERAKGNILERFSAQQFPDLHSELNLSSLELGDSALYFCASSVVAGVGNEQFFGPGTRLTVL.

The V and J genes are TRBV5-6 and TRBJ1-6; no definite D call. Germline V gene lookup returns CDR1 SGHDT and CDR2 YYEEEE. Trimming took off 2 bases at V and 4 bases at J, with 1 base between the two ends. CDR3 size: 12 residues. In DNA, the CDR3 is TGTGCCAGCAGCTTATATAATTCACCCCTCCACTTT. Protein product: CASSLYNSPLHF.

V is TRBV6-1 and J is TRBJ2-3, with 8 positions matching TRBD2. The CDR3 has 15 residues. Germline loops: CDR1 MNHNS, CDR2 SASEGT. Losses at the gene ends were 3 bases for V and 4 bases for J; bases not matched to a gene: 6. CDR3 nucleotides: TGTGCCAGCAGTGATTTAGCGGGATACGCAGATACGCAGTATTTT. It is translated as CASSDLAGYADTQYF.

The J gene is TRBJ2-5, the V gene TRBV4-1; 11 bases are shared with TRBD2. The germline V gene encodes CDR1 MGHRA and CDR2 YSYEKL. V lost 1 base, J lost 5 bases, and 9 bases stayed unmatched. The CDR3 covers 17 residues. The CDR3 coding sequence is TGCGCCAGCAGCCAAGGTAGCGGGGGGGCCTCAGGGGAGACCCAGTACTTC. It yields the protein CASSQGSGGASGETQYF.